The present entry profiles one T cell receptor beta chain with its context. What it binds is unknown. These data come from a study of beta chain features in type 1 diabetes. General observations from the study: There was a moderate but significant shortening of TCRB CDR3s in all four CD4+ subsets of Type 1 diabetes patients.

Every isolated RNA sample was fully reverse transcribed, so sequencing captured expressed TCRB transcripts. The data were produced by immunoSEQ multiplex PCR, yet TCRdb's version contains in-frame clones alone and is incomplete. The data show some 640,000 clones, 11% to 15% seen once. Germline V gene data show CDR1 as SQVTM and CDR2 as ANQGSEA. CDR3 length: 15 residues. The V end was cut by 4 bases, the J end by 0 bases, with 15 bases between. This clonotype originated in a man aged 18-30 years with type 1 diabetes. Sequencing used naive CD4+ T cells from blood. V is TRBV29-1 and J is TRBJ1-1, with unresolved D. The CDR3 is CSVGQRWSVNTEAFF. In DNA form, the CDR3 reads TGCAGCGTTGGGCAACGGTGGTCCGTGAACACTGAAGCTTTCTTT. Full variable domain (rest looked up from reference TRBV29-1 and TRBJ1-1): SAVISQKPSRDICQRGTSLTIQCQVDSQVTMMFWYRQQPGQSLTLIATANQGSEATYESGFVIDKFPISRPNLTFSTLTVSNMSPEDSSIYLCSVGQRWSVNTEAFFGQGTRLTVV.